The clone carrying this T cell receptor (beta chain) was seen a handful of times. This table comes from immunoSEQ multiplex PCR, and its TCRdb copy is limited to in-frame clones, with some not included. In the table there are some 250,000 clones, 83% of which are singletons. This sample is drawn from a study of blood T cell repertoires in COVID-19. CDR3 length: 15 residues. CDR1 is SNHLY and CDR2 is FYNNEI in the germline V gene. Losses at the gene ends were 5 bases for V and 7 bases for J; bases not matched to a gene: 6. J is TRBJ2-2 and V is TRBV2; 11 nucleotides line up with TRBD2. The sequence derives from a man aged 35 to 55 with active or convalescent COVID-19. The sequenced material came from peripheral blood. Written as DNA, the CDR3 is TGTGCCAGCAGTCGACTAGCGGGGAGGGACGGGGAGCTGTTTTTT. Translation: CASSRLAGRDGELFF. Variable domain in full (rest from reference TRBV2 and TRBJ2-2): EPEVTQTPSHQVTQMGQEVILRCVPISNHLYFYWYRQILGQKVEFLVSFYNNEISEKSEIFDDQFSVERPDGSNFTLKIRSTKLEDSAMYFCASSRLAGRDGELFFGEGSRLTVL.